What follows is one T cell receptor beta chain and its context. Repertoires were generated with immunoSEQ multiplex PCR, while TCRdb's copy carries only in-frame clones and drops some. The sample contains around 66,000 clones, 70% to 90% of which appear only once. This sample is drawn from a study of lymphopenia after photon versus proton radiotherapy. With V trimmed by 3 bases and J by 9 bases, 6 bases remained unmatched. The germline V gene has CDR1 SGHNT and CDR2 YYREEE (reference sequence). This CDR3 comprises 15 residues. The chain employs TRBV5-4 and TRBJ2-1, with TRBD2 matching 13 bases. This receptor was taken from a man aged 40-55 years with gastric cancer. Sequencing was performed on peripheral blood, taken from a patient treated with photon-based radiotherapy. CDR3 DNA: TGTGCCAGCAGCTCCGGGACTAGCGGGGTCGGTGAGCAGTTCTTC. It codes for CASSSGTSGVGEQFF.